This TCR beta chain stems from a study of T cell responses to AZD1222 COVID-19 vaccine. Findings of the study overall: Scientists sampled the repertoires only once the peak T cell response had passed. Among spike-specific TCRs, nearly half reportedly target unmutated variant regions.

The method was immunoSEQ multiplex PCR; TCRdb's version includes in-frame clones alone and lacks a portion of them. In the table there are approximately 170,000 clones, about 91% of which are singletons. On this clone itself: The antigen is not known.

The specimen comprised peripheral blood, sampled 28 days after the second AZD1222 dose. This receptor was identified in an adult who received the AZD1222 COVID-19 vaccine.

CDR3 sequence (DNA): TGCGCCAGCAGCTTGGGTCCCGAGTACGAGCAGTACTTC. It translates to CASSLGPEYEQYF. The gene calls are TRBV5-1 and TRBJ2-7; D is undetermined. V gave up 0 bases and J gave up 4 bases, with 8 bases separating them. The CDR3 sequence is 13 residues long. Germline assignment: CDR1 SGHRS and CDR2 YFSETQ.